Each of the 8 T cell receptor beta chains below was sequenced from the same sample in a study of CD8 T cells in ankylosing spondylitis (dated by TCRdb to 2015 to 2018). To prepare the library, 5' RACE was applied. Sequencer: Illumina HiSeq 2500. TCRdb reanalyzed the raw reads on its own, using fastp at Q25 for trimming and MiXCR for clone calling, and kept in-frame beta chains. Each record represents a unique CDR3 protein, reported with the most common genes and DNA among its rows. For this sample the table gives approximately 92,000 distinct CDR3 sequences, of which about 8.8% were detected only once. The ten largest clonotypes hold roughly 4.6% of the sample. The sequenced sample consisted of blood, either unsorted or a sorted T cell fraction (not recorded which). These receptors all come from a male donor with ankylosing spondylitis or in good health (not recorded which).

This clonotype appeared many times. CDR3 coding DNA: TGTGCCAGCAGCGATTCGGCTGTTCGGAACACCGGGGAGCTGTTTTTT. Encoded protein: CASSDSAVRNTGELFF. The chain carries TRBV7-3 and TRBJ2-2; no clear D. V lost 5 bases to trimming and J lost 1 base, with 14 bases between them. Germline V CDR1 and CDR2: SGHTA, FQGTGA. The CDR3 runs to 16 residues.

In its sample, this clonotype was seen many times. This chain joins TRBV28 and TRBJ2-2; no reliable D call. The CDR3 totals 15 residues. V shed 2 bases and J shed 6 bases, with 13 bases lying between them. Germline V gives CDR1 MDHEN, CDR2 SYDVKM. The CDR3, as DNA: TGTGCCAGCAGTTTAGGTTATTCGGTGGCCGGGGAGCTGTTTTTT. This codes for CASSLGYSVAGELFF.

This clonotype was found many times. In DNA, the CDR3 is TGTGCCAGCAGCGACCACCCAGGGACTAGCGAAAAGACCCAGTACTTC. It yields the protein CASSDHPGTSEKTQYF. The J gene is TRBJ2-5, the V gene TRBV9; 10 bases map to TRBD2. Germline-derived CDR1 and CDR2 are SGDLS and YYNGEE. Unmatched junction bases numbered 11, after V lost 3 bases and J lost 6 bases. The CDR3 loop spans 16 amino acids.

This clonotype showed up many times. CDR3 loop: CASSPGTLAYEQYF. The CDR3 nucleotides read TGCGCCAGCAGCCCGGGGACGCTGGCCTACGAGCAGTACTTC. This sequence joins TRBV5-1 and TRBJ2-7; D assignment may be TRBD1 or TRBD2 (5 bases each). CDR1 is SGHRS, CDR2 YFSETQ, per germline. The V end lost 4 bases, the J end lost 2 bases, and 13 bases lay between the germline ends. The CDR3 consists of 14 residues.

The V call is TRBV19, the J call TRBJ2-3; maybe TRBD2 (6 bases). This CDR3 comprises 14 residues. The ends were cut back, 5 bases at V and 1 base at J, with 10 bases in the middle. Per germline, CDR1 LNHDA and CDR2 SQIVND (reference sequence). CDR3 nucleotide sequence: TGTGCCAGTAGTGCCTTAGCGGGCACAGATACGCAGTATTTT. Its translation: CASSALAGTDTQYF.

This clonotype was recorded many times. The chain employs TRBV4-1 and TRBJ1-1; D possibly corresponds to TRBD1 (5 bases). Trimming removed 4 bases at V and 1 base at J, with 13 bases between. Germline CDR1 and CDR2: MGHRA and YSYEKL. There are 15 residues in the CDR3. This CDR3 is CASSRGGPSNTEAFF. The CDR3 nucleotides are TGCGCCAGCAGCCGGGGGGGACCTTCGAACACTGAAGCTTTCTTT.

Worth noting for this clonotype: This sequence may be a read error, since a much larger clone differs from it by one base. The chain joins TRBV5-8 to TRBJ2-3; D perhaps matches TRBD1 (5 bases). This CDR3 is 10 amino acids long. In germline, CDR1 is SGHTS, CDR2 YDEGEE. The CDR3 loop reads CTSRQNTQYF. The CDR3, as DNA: TGTACCAGCCGACAGAATACGCAGTATTTT.

This clonotype was found a few times. The genes are TRBV19 and TRBJ2-1, with 8 bases matching TRBD1. CDR1 LNHDA and CDR2 SQIVND come from the germline V gene (reference sequence). The CDR3 is 16 amino acids. J lost 2 bases, V lost 6 bases, and 9 bases had no gene match. CDR3 in DNA: TGTGCCAGTAGCCCGCAGGGGGCTTTGGCCTACAATGAGCAGTTCTTC. Protein: CASSPQGALAYNEQFF.